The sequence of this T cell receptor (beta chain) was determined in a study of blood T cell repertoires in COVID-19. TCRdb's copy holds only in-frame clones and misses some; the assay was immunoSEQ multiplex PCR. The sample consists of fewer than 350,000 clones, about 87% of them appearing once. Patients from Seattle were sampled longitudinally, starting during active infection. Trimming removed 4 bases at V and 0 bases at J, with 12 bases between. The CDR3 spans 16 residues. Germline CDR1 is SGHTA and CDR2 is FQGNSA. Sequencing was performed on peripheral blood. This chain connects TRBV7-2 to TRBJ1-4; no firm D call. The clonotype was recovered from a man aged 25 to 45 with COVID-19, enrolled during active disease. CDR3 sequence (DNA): TGTGCCAGCAGCTCCCACCACACTACAACTAATGAAAAACTGTTTTTT. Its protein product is CASSSHHTTTNEKLFF. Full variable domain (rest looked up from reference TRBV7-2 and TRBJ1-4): GAGVSQSPSNKVTEKGKDVELRCDPISGHTALYWYRQSLGQGLEFLIYFQGNSAPDKSGLPSDRFSAERTGGSVSTLTIQRTQQEDSAVYLCASSSHHTTTNEKLFFGSGTQLSVL.